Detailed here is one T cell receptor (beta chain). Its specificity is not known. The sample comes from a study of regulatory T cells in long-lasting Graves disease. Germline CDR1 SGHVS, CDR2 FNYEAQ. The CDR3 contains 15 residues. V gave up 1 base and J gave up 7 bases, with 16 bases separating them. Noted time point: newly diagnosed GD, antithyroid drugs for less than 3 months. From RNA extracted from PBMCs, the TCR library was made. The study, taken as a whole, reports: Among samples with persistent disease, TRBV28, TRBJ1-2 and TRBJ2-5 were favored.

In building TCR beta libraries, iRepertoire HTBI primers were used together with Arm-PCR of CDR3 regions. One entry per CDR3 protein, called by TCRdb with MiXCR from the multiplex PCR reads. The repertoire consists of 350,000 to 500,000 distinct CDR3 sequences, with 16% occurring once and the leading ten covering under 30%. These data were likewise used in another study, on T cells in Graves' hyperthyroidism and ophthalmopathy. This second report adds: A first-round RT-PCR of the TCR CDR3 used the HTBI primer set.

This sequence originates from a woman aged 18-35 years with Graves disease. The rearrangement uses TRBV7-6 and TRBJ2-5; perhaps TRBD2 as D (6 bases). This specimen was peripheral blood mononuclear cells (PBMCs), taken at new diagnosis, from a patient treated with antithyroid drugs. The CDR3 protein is CASSLGGTGSGTQYF. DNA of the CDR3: TGTGCCAGCAGCTTAGGGGGGACCGGGAGTGGGACCCAGTACTTC.